This is a list of T cell receptor beta chains from one sample in a study of T cell repertoires in cytomegalovirus infection. Which antigens these TCRs recognize remains unknown. TCRdb re-analysed the reads in MiXCR, keeping a single row per CDR3 protein. The table has about 770,000 distinct CDR3 sequences, 25% to 30% seen once. The specimen was cultured CD8+ T cells from PBMCs, collected from culture after CMV antigen stimulation. These TCRs come from a human donor in good health (CMV status not recorded). Some clones in this sample may be carry-over from other donors' samples. Each CDR3 is given with its conserved first and last residue. The D gene is left open where the match is weak. Clone size is stated in some rows and not others, as once, few, many or a class when expanded.

TRBD2 | . | TRBJ2-3 | TRBV7-2 | CASSGRLAGGPWADTQYF | TGTGCCAGCAGCGGGCGGCTAGCGGGGGGGCCGTGGGCAGATACGCAGTATTTT
. | . | TRBJ1-2 | TRBV15 | CATSATVVGTDNYGYTF | TGTGCCACCAGCGCGACAGTAGTAGGGACCGATAATTATGGCTACACCTTC
TRBD2 | . | TRBJ2-1 | TRBV5-1 | CASSEISGYNEQFF | TGCGCCAGCAGCGAGATTAGCGGGTACAATGAGCAGTTCTTC
. | . | TRBJ2-3 | TRBV9 | CASSVEAGRTDTQYF | TGTGCCAGCAGCGTAGAAGCGGGCCGCACAGATACGCAGTATTTT
. | few | TRBJ1-1 | TRBV4-3 | CASSQDSTSEAFF | TGCGCCAGCAGCCAAGACAGCACCTCTGAAGCTTTCTTT
. | few | TRBJ2-7 | TRBV7-9 | CASSYRGPPYEQYF | TGTGCCAGCAGTTACCGGGGTCCACCCTACGAGCAGTACTTC
. | . | TRBJ1-2 | TRBV27 | CASSQNVRASGYTF | TGTGCCAGCAGCCAAAACGTCAGGGCGAGTGGCTACACCTTC
. | many | TRBJ1-2 | TRBV14 | CASSQPGAGDYGYTF | TGTGCCAGCAGCCAACCGGGGGCAGGGGACTATGGCTACACCTTC
. | few | TRBJ1-1 | TRBV2 | CALGDPPEAFF | TGTGCCCTGGGGGATCCCCCTGAAGCTTTCTTT
TRBD1 | many | TRBJ2-7 | TRBV5-6 | CASSPIEGGVYEQYF | TGTGCCAGCAGCCCCATAGAAGGGGGCGTGTACGAGCAGTACTTC
. | few | TRBJ1-2 | TRBV6-1 | CASTQLGWPTPNYGYTF | TGTGCCAGCACCCAATTGGGATGGCCAACCCCCAACTATGGCTACACCTTC
TRBD1 | . | TRBJ2-7 | TRBV7-9 | CASSSGQLYEQYF | TGTGCCAGCAGCTCGGGACAGCTTTACGAGCAGTACTTC